The source of this T cell receptor beta chain is a study of T cell responses to AZD1222 COVID-19 vaccine. The study, taken as a whole, reports: Baseline testing showed seropositivity in only five to seven AZD1222 recipients. Spike-specific TCR breadth and depth grew following two AZD1222 doses.

V shed 5 bases and J shed 1 base, with 12 bases lying between them. Germline V lookup: CDR1 SGHKS, CDR2 YYEKEE (reference sequence). The CDR3 totals 14 residues. Remarks on this clone: Its antigen is unidentified.

Sequencing used immunoSEQ multiplex PCR; TCRdb keeps in-frame clones, though not all of them. The sample shows about 130,000 clones, roughly 90% of them seen only once. V is TRBV5-5 and J is TRBJ1-1; D remains unclear. The sequencing here drew on peripheral blood, taken 28 days after the second AZD1222 dose. This clonotype was sampled from an adult who received the AZD1222 COVID-19 vaccine. The CDR3 loop is CASSTYSENTEAFF. The CDR3 region has the DNA TGTGCCAGCAGTACGTACAGCGAGAACACTGAAGCTTTCTTT.